The 31 T cell receptor beta chains given below trace back to one sample, sequenced in a study of blood T cell repertoires in COVID-19 (dated by TCRdb to about 2020). Receptor amplification or capture employed the immunoSEQ multiplex PCR assay. Here the immuneACCESS table is served through TCRdb, limited to in-frame sequences with V and J called. Missing clones are a known gap in these copies; in checked studies unresolved V genes cover under half, and the rest lacks a known reason. Counted in this sample were over 100,000 clones; approximately 89% of them appeared once. Of the sample, 10% falls within the top ten clones. Material: peripheral blood. These receptors were collected from a man between 45 and 60 years old with acute or convalescent COVID-19.

The chain recombines TRBV5-1 with TRBJ2-3; 8 nucleotides line up with TRBD1. The V gene end was trimmed by 0 bases and the J gene end by 6 bases; junction bases not matched to a gene: 12. CDR3 length equals 17 residues. The germline V gene has CDR1 SGHRS and CDR2 YFSETQ. CDR3 residues: CASSLAASGGQGDTQYF. The CDR3 DNA sequence: TGCGCCAGCAGCTTGGCCGCGTCAGGGGGCCAGGGGGATACGCAGTATTTT. The full variable domain, in which reference TRBV5-1 and TRBJ2-3 provide the parts outside the CDR3, is KAGVTQTPRYLIKTRGQQVTLSCSPISGHRSVSWYQQTPGQGLQFLFEYFSETQRNKGNFPGRFSGRQFSNSRSEMNVSTLELGDSALYLCASSLAASGGQGDTQYFGPGTRLTVL.

The chain couples TRBV7-9 to TRBJ2-5; TRBD2 matches at 9 bases. The CDR3 extends over 14 amino acids. Trimming cost V 1 base and J 5 bases; bases outside gene matches: 2. The germline CDR1 and CDR2 sequences are SEHNR and FQNEAQ (reference sequence). As DNA, the CDR3 is TGTGCCAGCAGCTTAGGGGCGGGAGGGGAGACCCAGTACTTC. It is translated as CASSLGAGGETQYF.

The V and J genes are TRBV3-1 (or the pseudogene TRBV3-2) and TRBJ2-1; 7 bases fit TRBD2. With 7 bases clipped from V and 13 bases from J, the junction kept 13 bases outside the gene matches. CDR1 is LGHDT and CDR2 is YNNKEL in the germline V gene (reference sequence). This CDR3 has 13 amino acids. CDR3 amino acids: CASIPLTGGRQFF. CDR3 nucleotide sequence: TGTGCCAGCATTCCTTTAACGGGGGGACGACAGTTCTTC.

V usage is TRBV10-3 and J usage is TRBJ1-1; 9 nucleotides align to TRBD1. Trimming cost V 6 bases and J 4 bases; bases outside gene matches: 6. This CDR3 is 14 amino acids long. From germline, CDR1 is ENHRY and CDR2 SYGVKD. This chain's CDR3 is CAIRPGQGRTEAFF. The DNA of the CDR3 is TGTGCCATCAGACCCGGACAGGGGCGCACTGAAGCTTTCTTT.

The rearrangement uses TRBV7-9 and TRBJ2-7; a possible D gene is TRBD1 (5 bases). The CDR3 is 12 residues long. CDR1 is SEHNR, CDR2 FQNEAQ, per germline (reference sequence). The V and J ends lost 1 base and 5 bases respectively, with 6 bases between them. The CDR3 DNA reads as TGTGCCAGCAGCTTAGAGACAGACGAGCAGTACTTC. Amino acid sequence: CASSLETDEQYF. The whole variable domain, filled in from reference TRBV7-9 and TRBJ2-7, reads DTGVSQNPRHKITKRGQNVTFRCDPISEHNRLYWYRQTLGQGPEFLTYFQNEAQLEKSRLLSDRFSAERPKGSFSTLEIQRTEQGDSAMYLCASSLETDEQYFGPGTRLTVT.

This clone was seen a handful of times. The chain employs TRBV6-1 and TRBJ1-1; D remains ambiguous. The CDR3 is 19 amino acids. The germline gives CDR1 MNHNS, CDR2 SASEGT. The V end was cut by 0 bases, the J end by 0 bases, with 20 bases between. For the CDR3, the DNA is TGTGCCAGCAGTGAAGCAGGCAGGTTACATTTTAAGATGAACACTGAAGCTTTCTTT. Encoded protein: CASSEAGRLHFKMNTEAFF.

The chain joins TRBV3-1 (or the pseudogene TRBV3-2) to TRBJ2-2; perhaps TRBD1 as D (6 bases). V lost 1 base and J lost 2, with 17 bases in between. Germline CDR1 LGHDT, CDR2 YNNKEL (reference sequence). The CDR3 covers 18 residues. This CDR3 is CASSQGPPGVLNTGELFF. The CDR3 nucleotides read TGTGCCAGCAGCCAAGGCCCCCCAGGGGTCCTTAACACCGGGGAGCTGTTTTTT.

The chain has TRBV7-9 and TRBJ1-5; D may be TRBD1 (5 bases). From germline, CDR1 is SEHNR and CDR2 FQNEAQ (reference sequence). The length of the CDR3 is 13 residues. V lost 7 bases to trimming and J lost 8 bases, with 15 bases between them. This CDR3 reads CASNTRAGEPQHF. The CDR3 DNA sequence: TGTGCCAGCAATACGCGGGCGGGGGAGCCCCAGCATTTT.

The J gene is TRBJ1-5, the V gene TRBV6-6; 9 nucleotides agree with TRBD1. The germline CDR1 and CDR2 sequences are MNHNY and SVGAGI (reference sequence). V dropped 5 bases and J dropped 6; count of bases not matched to a gene: 14. CDR3 length: 17 amino acids. The CDR3 coding sequence is TGTGCCAGCAGTCCGGGACAGGGAACTGCGGGTCGTCAGCCCCAGCATTTT. It translates to CASSPGQGTAGRQPQHF.

This chain connects TRBV10-3 to TRBJ1-2; unclear D gene. Germline V CDR1 and CDR2: ENHRY, SYGVKD. The CDR3 sequence is 14 residues long. Trimming shortened V by 5 bases and J by 4 bases, and 14 bases separated the two germline ends. The CDR3 region has the DNA TGTGCCATCAGTACAGAGACTAATTCCTATGGCTACACCTTC. Its translation: CAISTETNSYGYTF.

This chain connects TRBV6-5 to TRBJ2-1, with D possibly being TRBD1 (6 bases). The length of the CDR3 is 14 residues. Trimming stripped 6 bases from V and 3 bases from J, with 12 bases between. Germline loops: CDR1 MNHEY, CDR2 SVGAGI. Here the CDR3 reads CASRQVDSYNEQFF. CDR3 nucleotide sequence: TGTGCCAGCAGGCAGGTGGACAGCTACAATGAGCAGTTCTTC.

V is TRBV3-1 (or the pseudogene TRBV3-2) and J is TRBJ2-1; 7 bases are shared with TRBD2. V trimming: 0 bases; J trimming: 12 bases; junction bases outside the gene matches: 5. Germline values: CDR1 LGHDT, CDR2 YNNKEL (reference sequence). This CDR3 region has 13 residues. The CDR3 DNA is TGTGCCAGCAGCCAAGAGAGAACGGGGGGGCAGTTCTTC. Amino acid sequence: CASSQERTGGQFF.

The J gene is TRBJ1-1, the V gene TRBV9; tentative D call: TRBD1 (6 bases). Germline CDR1 reads SGDLS; CDR2 reads YYNGEE. V was clipped by 0 bases and J by 7 bases, with 10 bases between them. The CDR3 runs 13 residues. This CDR3 reads CASSVGQGNEAFF. As DNA, the CDR3 is TGTGCCAGCAGCGTAGGGCAGGGGAATGAAGCTTTCTTT.

The chain couples TRBV7-2 to TRBJ1-2; 7 bases are shared with TRBD1. The V and J ends lost 3 bases and 2 bases, in that order; junction bases with no gene match: 0. CDR3 length: 13 amino acids. Germline CDR1 SGHTA, CDR2 FQGNSA. The CDR3 sequence is CASSFRGNYGYTF. DNA of the CDR3: TGTGCCAGCAGCTTCAGGGGGAACTATGGCTACACCTTC.

The rearrangement links TRBV27 to TRBJ2-4; TRBD2 matches 11 bases. With V trimmed by 5 bases and J by 0 bases, 3 bases remained unmatched. Germline assignment: CDR1 MNHEY and CDR2 SMNVEV (reference sequence). The CDR3 has 16 amino acids. CDR3 DNA: TGTGCCAGCAGTCTCGGGACTAGCGGAGCCAAAAACATTCAGTACTTC. This gives the protein CASSLGTSGAKNIQYF.

The chain joins TRBV5-1 to TRBJ2-5; possible D gene TRBD1, 5 bases. Germline CDR1 and CDR2: SGHRS and YFSETQ. The CDR3 is made up of 13 amino acids. Trimming cost V 8 bases and J 5 bases, with 16 bases left between them. The CDR3 loop is CASSGSWDETQYF. The CDR3 DNA follows: TGCGCCAGTTCAGGGTCATGGGATGAGACCCAGTACTTC.

This sequence joins TRBV11-2 and TRBJ2-1; 7 bases are a match to TRBD1. The germline gives CDR1 SGHAT, CDR2 FQNNGV. The CDR3 has 15 residues. The V and J ends lost 4 bases and 3 bases, in that order; junction bases with no gene match: 6. The CDR3 here is CASSSGQQVYNEQFF. Written as DNA, the CDR3 is TGTGCCAGCAGCTCGGGACAGCAAGTCTACAATGAGCAGTTCTTC.

The rearrangement links TRBV2 to TRBJ2-3; 7 bases map to TRBD1. This CDR3 comprises 13 residues. After removal of 6 bases from V and 4 bases from J, the junction contained 4 bases not matched to a gene. Germline values: CDR1 SNHLY, CDR2 FYNNEI. The CDR3 loop reads CASRDRFADTQYF. The CDR3, as DNA: TGTGCCAGCAGGGACAGGTTCGCAGATACGCAGTATTTT.

This clone showed up just once. J is TRBJ1-6 and V is TRBV5-1; D remains unclear. V dropped 0 bases and J dropped 10 bases, with 14 bases sitting between them. CDR1 is SGHRS and CDR2 is YFSETQ in the germline V gene. The CDR3 runs to 15 residues. Here the CDR3 DNA reads TGCGCCAGCAGCTTGGAGACCCGGCGGGAATCACCCCTCCACTTT. This codes for CASSLETRRESPLHF.

This chain uses TRBV6-5 with TRBJ2-3; a weak D match, TRBD1 (5 bases). CDR3 length: 14 amino acids. Per the germline V gene, CDR1 is MNHEY and CDR2 is SVGAGI. Trimming removed 5 bases from V and 3 bases from J, with 12 bases in between. CDR3 sequence reads: CASSPGPGTDTQYF. CDR3 DNA sequence: TGTGCCAGCAGTCCAGGGCCCGGTACAGATACGCAGTATTTT.

The rearrangement links TRBV7-9 to TRBJ2-1, with D maybe TRBD2 (6 bases). CDR1 SEHNR and CDR2 FQNEAQ come from the germline V gene (reference sequence). Trimming took 6 bases from V and 1 from J, leaving 13 bases between them. The CDR3 totals 15 residues. This chain's CDR3 is CASSFSGLSYNEQFF. As DNA, the CDR3 is TGTGCCAGCAGTTTTAGCGGACTTTCCTACAATGAGCAGTTCTTC.

This clone was counted a few times. The CDR3 loop is CASKRVIYNEQFF. In DNA form, the CDR3 reads TGTGCCAGCAAGCGGGTCATCTACAATGAGCAGTTCTTC. This sequence joins TRBV12-3 or TRBV12-4 and TRBJ2-1, with a weak D call TRBD2 (6 bases). The V end lost 7 bases, the J end lost 3 bases, and 10 bases lay between the germline ends. This CDR3 has 13 residues.

The chain joins TRBV7-2 to TRBJ1-1, with 11 positions matching TRBD1. V trimming: 5 bases; J trimming: 8 bases; junction bases outside the gene matches: 7. Per germline, CDR1 SGHTA and CDR2 FQGNSA. The CDR3 totals 14 residues. DNA for the CDR3: TGTGCCAGCAGCGGGGGGACAGGGGGAATCGAAGCTTTCTTT. This encodes CASSGGTGGIEAFF.

The chain employs TRBV7-2 and TRBJ2-5; the match to TRBD1 covers 11 bases. The CDR3 extends over 14 amino acids. Per germline, CDR1 SGHTA and CDR2 FQGNSA. Losses at the gene ends were 6 bases for V and 5 bases for J; bases not matched to a gene: 5. CDR3 in DNA: TGTGCCAGCAGACCCGGGACAGGGGGGGAGACCCAGTACTTC. Translation gives CASRPGTGGETQYF.

The rearrangement joins TRBV11-2 to TRBJ1-3; tentatively, D is TRBD1 (5 bases). The germline V and J ends were trimmed by 4 bases and 0 bases, with 16 bases remaining between them. The CDR3 contains 17 residues. Per germline, CDR1 SGHAT and CDR2 FQNNGV. The DNA for the CDR3 is TGTGCCAGCAGCTCTCGTGGAGGGACGCACTCTGGAAACACCATATATTTT. As protein: CASSSRGGTHSGNTIYF.

The gene calls are TRBV11-2 and TRBJ2-5, with D possibly being TRBD2 (5 bases). The ends were cut back, 1 base at V and 2 bases at J, with 11 bases in the middle. The CDR3 runs 15 residues. The germline V gene has CDR1 SGHAT and CDR2 FQNNGV. CDR3 in amino acids: CASSLVRGPQETQYF. CDR3 DNA: TGTGCCAGCAGCTTAGTACGAGGGCCACAAGAGACCCAGTACTTC.

Written as DNA, the CDR3 is TGTGCCAGTATCTACAGGGGGCTGGACCAGCCCCAGCATTTT. Protein sequence: CASIYRGLDQPQHF. J is TRBJ1-5 and V is TRBV28; 9 positions agree with TRBD1. V was pared by 9 bases and J by 7 bases, with 10 bases of the junction left unmatched. Germline V lookup: CDR1 MDHEN, CDR2 SYDVKM. The CDR3 consists of 14 residues.

CDR3 loop: CAWSVEADQPQHF. CDR3 bases: TGTGCCTGGAGTGTAGAGGCGGATCAGCCCCAGCATTTT. This rearrangement joins TRBV30 to TRBJ1-5; unclear D gene. The length of the CDR3 is 13 residues. CDR1 is GTSNPN and CDR2 is SVGIG in the germline V gene (reference sequence). V was trimmed by 0 bases and J by 5 bases, leaving 8 bases between them.

The chain carries TRBV2 and TRBJ1-2; D is possibly TRBD1 (5 bases). The CDR3 spans 14 residues. The germline gives CDR1 SNHLY, CDR2 FYNNEI. V was cut by 7 bases and J by 4 bases, with 16 bases left in between. CDR3 in DNA: TGTGCCAGCACCCAGGTCAGGGAGGGCTATGGCTACACCTTC. This gives the protein CASTQVREGYGYTF.

This sequence joins TRBV30 and TRBJ1-4, with 9 bases identical to TRBD1. The trim removed 0 bases at V and 14 bases at J, leaving 7 bases unmatched. Germline assignment: CDR1 GTSNPN and CDR2 SVGIG (reference sequence). CDR3 length equals 13 residues. The DNA of the CDR3 is TGTGCCTGGAGTGTACAGGGGGCGGTAGGCCTGTTTTTT. It translates to CAWSVQGAVGLFF.

V gene TRBV18 combines with J gene TRBJ1-6; 7 nucleotides match TRBD1. V lost 5 bases and J lost 0; bases outside the gene matches: 10. The germline V gene encodes CDR1 KGHSH and CDR2 LQKENI. The CDR3 spans 18 residues. CDR3 protein: CASSSIGTESSYNSPLHF. CDR3 nucleotides: TGTGCCAGCTCATCCATCGGGACAGAGAGCTCCTATAATTCACCCCTCCACTTT. Together with reference TRBV18 and TRBJ1-6, the CDR3 gives the full variable domain: NAGVMQNPRHLVRRRGQEARLRCSPMKGHSHVYWYRQLPEEGLKFMVYLQKENIIDESGMPKERFSAEFPKEGPSILRIQQVVRGDSAAYFCASSSIGTESSYNSPLHFGNGTRLTVT.